This T cell receptor beta chain was captured in a study of T cells after yellow fever vaccination. TCRdb ran MiXCR on the 5' RACE reads and lists one entry per CDR3 protein. The data hold approximately 250,000 distinct CDR3 sequences, with around 5.2% observed a single time. Study-level points and caveats: FACS-sorted repertoires might harbor abundant contaminating clonotypes from the bulk population.

V shed 5 bases and J shed 8 bases, with 18 bases lying between them. This CDR3 is built from 14 residues. Looked up from germline, CDR1 is MDHEN and CDR2 is SYDVKM. This clonotype was seen a few times. The antigen remains unidentified. Here the sequenced sample was CD4+ T cells sorted from PBMCs, taken on the day of the yellow fever booster vaccination. This TCR came from a man aged 18 to 35 who received the YFV17D yellow fever vaccine. V usage is TRBV28 and J usage is TRBJ1-2; D gene unclear. CDR3 in DNA: TGTGCCAGCAGTGCGGGCGGATCGGGAAGAGGCTACACCTTC. Protein product: CASSAGGSGRGYTF.